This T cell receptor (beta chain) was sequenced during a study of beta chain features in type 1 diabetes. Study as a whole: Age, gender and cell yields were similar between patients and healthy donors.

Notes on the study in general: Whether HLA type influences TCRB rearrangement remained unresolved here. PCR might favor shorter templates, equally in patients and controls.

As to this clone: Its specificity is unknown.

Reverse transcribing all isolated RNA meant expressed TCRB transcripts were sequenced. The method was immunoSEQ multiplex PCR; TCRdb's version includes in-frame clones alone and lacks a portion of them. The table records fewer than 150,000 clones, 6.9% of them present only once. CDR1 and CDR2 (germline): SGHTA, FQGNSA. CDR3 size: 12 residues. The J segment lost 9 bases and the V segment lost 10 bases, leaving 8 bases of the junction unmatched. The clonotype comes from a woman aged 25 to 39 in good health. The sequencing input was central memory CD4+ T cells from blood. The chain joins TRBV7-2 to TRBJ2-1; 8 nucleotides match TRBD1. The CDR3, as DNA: TGTGCCACCAGGACAGGGAAGACTGAGCAGTTCTTC. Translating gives CATRTGKTEQFF.